This T cell receptor (beta chain) was identified during a study of CD8+ T cells in alopecia areata (dated by TCRdb to 2017 to 2018). Turning to the overall study: Treated patients were enrolled in an open-label pilot trial of oral tofacitinib, 5 to 10 mg twice daily, for moderate-to-severe alopecia areata. Tofacitinib was administered for 6 to 18 months, and 6 months of follow-up off drug were then conducted to assess delayed response and recurrence. The SALT score, which quantifies the percentage of affected scalp surface area, was used to measure disease severity in treated patients. The study used high-throughput TCRbeta sequencing to examine T cell clonal expansion in alopecia areata, in both the C3H/HeJ mouse model and human patients. On the human side, TCRbeta sequencing was run on scalp tissue and on sorted CD4+ and CD8+ peripheral blood T cells from healthy controls and from alopecia areata patients with either patchy or totalis/universalis disease. Tofacitinib-treated patients had biopsies at baseline and at 4 and 24 weeks of treatment, with a later scalp biopsy in several patients. Scalp clonality was compared across normal scalp (n=4), patchy alopecia areata scalp (n=8), and alopecia totalis/universalis scalp (n=8). RNA was extracted with the PAXgene miRNA kit for fixed scalp, the miRNeasy kit for PBMCs, and the RNeasy kit for mouse skin. Amplification of TCRbeta CDR3 regions was done by immunoSEQ multiplex PCR using 35 Vbeta forward primers and 13 Jbeta reverse primers. Broad study findings and their caveats: Many expanded lesional clones persisted in scalp and blood during tofacitinib treatment, which may partly explain relapse after stopping treatment. Unlike mouse skin, where gammadelta T cells dominate, normal human skin contains resident alphabeta T cells that get sequenced too, which complicates analysis of the scalp TCR repertoire. The treated cohort was small, with a single nonresponder, so links between baseline CD8+ expansion and response need larger studies. Tofacitinib significantly lowered scalp clonality and the number of expanded CD8+ clones among the top 100 scalp clones. Compared with normal scalp, lesional scalp, particularly in alopecia totalis/universalis, had higher clonality and more expanded CD8+ clones, which suggests antigenic drive. Compared with mice, TCR sequences shared between patients were less clear, possibly partly because of HLA diversity across the patient population.

A remark on this clone: Its antigen remains unidentified. There are no base qualities to consult, and no much larger clone falls within one base.

The time point tag for this specimen amounts to: around 4 weeks on oral tofacitinib. Per the publication, the treatment or condition label means: oral pan-JAK inhibitor, 5-10 mg twice daily. Lesional scalp punch biopsies and peripheral blood were collected from alopecia areata patients. PBMCs were separated by density centrifugation and stained for CD3, CD4 and CD8, after which CD4+ and CD8+ T cells were sorted on a FACSAria. Including cysteine and phenylalanine, the CDR3 has 13 amino acids. CDR3 DNA only is kept here, 39 bases in frame from base 1. The trim is 4 bases for V and 4 bases for J, with a gap of 11 bases between the germline ends. In the germline V gene, CDR1 corresponds to ENHRY and CDR2 to SYGVKD. Libraries were prepared through the immunoSEQ multiplex PCR assay. RNA was extracted from all samples and reverse transcribed into cDNA, which served as template for TCR sequencing. First-strand cDNA was synthesized with SuperScript III using a 2:1 mix of oligo-dT and random hexamers. Amplification bias was assessed with a synthetic immune receptor repertoire, and residual bias was removed computationally. The authors' analysis ran thus. After raw reads were preprocessed to remove errors, the CDR3 was defined following IMGT conventions as running from the conserved cysteine to phenylalanine. To get clonality, Shannon entropy was normalized by log2 of the number of productive unique TCRs and the result was subtracted from 1. Scalp TCRbeta sequences were cross-referenced with sorted blood CD4 and CD8 repertoires so that the CD4 or CD8 identity of scalp clones could be inferred. The table comes from immuneACCESS by way of TCRdb, which keeps in-frame sequences with V and J called. Part of the clones is missing from these tables; in studies checked, under half for an unresolved V gene and the rest for unknown reasons. The DNA was the basis for D and trimming; V, J and clone size are from that table. The sample table shows 130,000 or so clones, and about 85% are seen once. The ten largest clonotypes hold 13% of the sample.

The sample in question was CD8+ T cells sorted from blood, obtained at week 4, from a patient treated with tofacitinib. The origin of this receptor is a human donor with alopecia areata. The sequence is built from TRBV10-3 and TRBJ2-7; TRBD2 is possibly the D segment (6 matching bases). The CDR3: CAISAEGVYEQYF. In nucleotide form, the sequence is TGTGCCATCAGTGCGGAGGGTGTGTACGAGCAGTACTTC.